These 26 T cell receptor beta chains share one sample of origin, sequenced in a study of CD8+CD57+ T cells in acquired aplastic anemia (dated by TCRdb to the late 2010s). Data came from an Illumina HiSeq 2000. Genomic DNA served as template for TCR beta VDJ combination and CDR3 sequence profiling. TCRdb ran its own pipeline on the public reads, namely fastp trimming at Q25 and MiXCR clone calling, and kept in-frame beta chains. Merged by CDR3 protein, the rows form single entries marked with the most common genes and DNA. The sample has 400,000 to 500,000 distinct CDR3 sequences on record, roughly 64% of them singletons. Approximately 4% of the sample is in the top ten clones. Sequencing was done on a sample of sorted CD4+, CD8+, or CD8+CD57+ T cells (not recorded which) from PBMCs. These receptors were collected from a human donor in good health, serving as a control.

The rearrangement links TRBV9 to TRBJ2-1, with D possibly being TRBD1 or TRBD2 (6 bases each). The CDR3 contains 15 residues. V lost 0 bases and J 7 bases, leaving 14 bases between the germline ends. Germline CDR1 reads SGDLS; CDR2 reads YYNGEE. CDR3 nucleotide sequence: TGTGCCAGCAGCGTAGACCGGGGGCTTAAGAATGAGCAGTTCTTC. It codes for CASSVDRGLKNEQFF. Together with reference TRBV9 and TRBJ2-1, the CDR3 gives the full variable domain: DSGVTQTPKHLITATGQRVTLRCSPRSGDLSVYWYQQSLDQGLQFLIQYYNGEERAKGNILERFSAQQFPDLHSELNLSSLELGDSALYFCASSVDRGLKNEQFFGPGTRLTVL.

This clonotype was seen a few times. This clone may be a read error of a much larger clone one base away. This chain joins TRBV10-3 and TRBJ1-3, with D possibly matching TRBD1 (5 bases). CDR3 length equals 14 residues. CDR1 is ENHRY and CDR2 is SYGVKD in the germline V gene. The CDR3 loop reads CASRDGISGNAIYF. In DNA, the CDR3 is TGTGCCAGCAGGGACGGAATCTCTGGAAACGCCATATATTTT.

The chain uses TRBV12-3 or TRBV12-4 and TRBJ2-7; TRBD2 agrees at 11 bases. After removal of 2 bases from V and 0 bases from J, the junction contained 6 bases not matched to a gene. This CDR3 region has 17 residues. CDR3 nucleotides: TGTGCCAGCAGTTTACTAGCGGGGGGAGGTCCCTCCTACGAGCAGTACTTC. Protein sequence: CASSLLAGGGPSYEQYF.

The chain joins TRBV25-1 to TRBJ1-2; perhaps TRBD1 as D (6 bases). This CDR3 comprises 16 residues. V lost 4 bases, J lost 8 bases, and 23 bases lay in between. The germline gives CDR1 MGHDK, CDR2 SYGVNS. The CDR3 loop is CASSGGGGAGGLGYTF. The CDR3, as DNA: TGTGCCAGCAGTGGGGGGGGCGGAGCGGGGGGGCTGGGCTACACCTTC.

V is TRBV7-2 and J is TRBJ2-7; the D gene is possibly TRBD1 (5 bases). The CDR3 contains 12 residues. The V gene's germline CDR1 is SGHTA and CDR2 FQGNSA. The V end was cut by 5 bases, the J end by 12 bases, with 17 bases between. Here the CDR3 DNA reads TGTGCCAGCAGCCCATTACCAGGGCTCTGGTACTTC. It specifies CASSPLPGLWYF.

This chain uses TRBV10-3 with TRBJ2-7; TRBD2 aligns across 9 bases. Germline V gene sequence: CDR1 ENHRY, CDR2 SYGVKD. There are 15 residues in the CDR3. Germline trimming cut 10 bases from V and 6 bases from J; bases unmatched to any gene: 16. Written as DNA, the CDR3 is TGTGCCACAGAGCGGGGGGAGGGACGCGGAGGCGAGCAGTACTTC. This translates into CATERGEGRGGEQYF.

The rearrangement uses TRBV5-4 and TRBJ2-3, with 9 positions matching TRBD2. The CDR3 sequence is 16 residues long. V dropped 7 bases and J dropped 1; count of bases not matched to a gene: 10. Germline V gene sequence: CDR1 SGHNT, CDR2 YYREEE (reference sequence). The CDR3 is CASGREGGGGTDTQYF. In DNA form, the CDR3 reads TGTGCCAGCGGCAGAGAGGGCGGGGGGGGCACAGATACGCAGTATTTT. Full variable domain (remainder filled in from reference TRBV5-4 and TRBJ2-3): ETGVTQSPTHLIKTRGQQVTLRCSSQSGHNTVSWYQQALGQGPQFIFQYYREEENGRGNFPPRFSGLQFPNYSSELNVNALELDDSALYLCASGREGGGGTDTQYFGPGTRLTVL.

V and J are TRBV7-2 and TRBJ1-2; TRBD1 matches at 9 bases. Germline V CDR1 and CDR2: SGHTA, FQGNSA. J lost 12 bases, V lost 4 bases, and 15 bases had no gene match. CDR3 size: 15 residues. The CDR3 protein is CASSSRQGGDSPHTF. DNA of the CDR3: TGTGCCAGCAGCTCACGACAGGGGGGGGATTCACCCCACACCTTC.

About this clonotype: The final CDR3 position lacks the conserved phenylalanine or tryptophan, pointing to a likely read error. V usage is TRBV5-1 and J usage is TRBJ1-5; D gene unclear. V lost 4 bases and J 5 bases, leaving 10 bases between the germline ends. From germline, CDR1 is SGHRS and CDR2 YFSETQ. CDR3 length: 13 residues. The CDR3 reads CASSMGRDQPQHV. DNA of the CDR3: TGCGCCAGCAGCATGGGCCGGGATCAGCCCCAGCATGTT.

This CDR3 reads CSARSGTGAGSEAFF. The CDR3 DNA follows: TGCAGTGCTAGATCCGGGACAGGGGCAGGGTCTGAAGCTTTCTTT. The chain has TRBV20-1 and TRBJ1-1; 10 positions agree with TRBD1. Trimming at V came to 2 bases and at J to 6 bases, leaving 9 bases not matched to a gene. The CDR3 runs to 15 residues. Germline V gives CDR1 DFQATT, CDR2 SNEGSKA (reference sequence).

This clonotype occurred once. One junction end does not reproduce the germline sequence, and a read error may be involved. V and J are TRBV7-7 and TRBJ2-5, with 8 bases matching TRBD2. Germline lookup yields CDR1 SSHAT and CDR2 FNYEAQ (reference sequence). The CDR3 totals 12 residues. CDR3 region: CASRRQRETKYF. For the CDR3, the DNA is TGTGCCAGCAGAAGACAGCGGGAGACCAAGTACTTC.

The chain carries TRBV19 and TRBJ1-2; D unresolved. Germline V gene sequence: CDR1 LNHDA, CDR2 SQIVND (reference sequence). CDR3 length: 12 residues. V lost 5 bases to trimming and J lost 4 bases, with 8 bases between them. The CDR3 loop is CASSAARYGYTF. In nucleotides, the CDR3 is TGTGCCAGTAGTGCCGCACGCTATGGCTACACCTTC.

The chain uses TRBV20-1 and TRBJ2-5; tentative D call: TRBD2 (5 bases). The CDR3 sequence is 14 residues long. Deletions cut 6 bases from V and 5 bases from J, with 19 bases between. CDR1 is DFQATT and CDR2 is SNEGSKA in the germline V gene (reference sequence). The CDR3 coding sequence is TGCAGTGCCAAAAAGGCGGGCCCTAGGGAGACCCAGTACTTC. This gives the protein CSAKKAGPRETQYF.

This clonotype was recorded once. A read error may produce the germline difference seen at one junction end. V usage is TRBV12-3 or TRBV12-4 and J usage is TRBJ1-5, with D possibly matching TRBD1 (6 bases). The CDR3 runs to 13 residues. The CDR3 nucleotides are TGTGCCAGCACTAACCAGGGGAGTCAGCTCCAGCATTTT. This encodes CASTNQGSQLQHF.

Notes on this clonotype: As the CDR3 is not closed by the conserved phenylalanine or tryptophan, this likely results from a read error. This chain connects TRBV9 to TRBJ2-1; D is unresolved. V gave up 5 bases and J gave up 7 bases, with 10 bases separating them. This CDR3 is 12 amino acids long. Germline-derived CDR1 and CDR2 are SGDLS and YYNGEE. The CDR3 region has the DNA TGTGCCAGCAGTTTAATCGGGAATGAGCAGTTCTGC. It is translated as CASSLIGNEQFC.

The J gene is TRBJ1-1, the V gene TRBV5-1; a possible D gene is TRBD1 (5 bases). The germline CDR1 and CDR2 sequences are SGHRS and YFSETQ. The CDR3 loop spans 13 amino acids. V lost 0 bases and J 10 bases, leaving 13 bases between the germline ends. In DNA, the CDR3 is TGCGCCAGCAGCTTGGTTCTAGCGGGGGGAGCTTTCTTT. This encodes CASSLVLAGGAFF.

The chain couples TRBV20-1 to TRBJ2-7; a possible D gene is TRBD1 (5 bases). V gave up 5 bases and J gave up 8 bases, with 16 bases separating them. Looked up from germline, CDR1 is DFQATT and CDR2 is SNEGSKA (reference sequence). The CDR3 runs 12 residues. CDR3 amino acids: CSALAGINQQYF. CDR3 DNA: TGCAGTGCTTTGGCAGGGATCAATCAGCAGTACTTC.

The chain carries TRBV6-4 and TRBJ2-1; 10 bases align to TRBD2. The CDR3 is made up of 15 amino acids. The germline V gene encodes CDR1 MRHNA and CDR2 SNTAGT. With 4 bases clipped from V and 3 bases from J, the junction kept 3 bases outside the gene matches. The CDR3 region has the DNA TGTGCCAGCAGTGGAAGCGGGGGGGACTACAATGAGCAGTTCTTC. Translating gives CASSGSGGDYNEQFF.

This clonotype has just one count. This chain links TRBV20-1 with TRBJ1-5; a weak D match, TRBD1 (5 bases). The CDR3 covers 13 residues. V was trimmed by 6 bases and J by 0 bases, leaving 9 bases between them. CDR1 DFQATT and CDR2 SNEGSKA come from the germline V gene (reference sequence). CDR3 amino acids: CSATTVSNQPQHF. CDR3 in DNA: TGCAGTGCCACGACAGTTAGCAATCAGCCCCAGCATTTT.

This clonotype was observed a few times. This may be a read error, as it is one base from a much larger clone. V and J are TRBV10-3 and TRBJ2-7; maybe TRBD2 (6 bases). CDR3 size: 12 residues. CDR1 ENHRY and CDR2 SYGVKD come from the germline V gene. Between the trimmed V and J ends, which lost 10 bases and 5 bases, there was a span of 15 bases. This CDR3 reads CANKEGRNEQYF. The CDR3 coding sequence is TGTGCCAACAAGGAGGGGAGGAACGAGCAGTACTTC.

The chain combines TRBV12-3 or TRBV12-4 with TRBJ2-7, with D perhaps matching TRBD2 (5 bases). V was pared by 5 bases and J by 4 bases, with 12 bases between. The CDR3 runs to 13 residues. The CDR3 DNA sequence: TGTGCCAGCAGTCCGGGCGGGTTTTACGAGCAGTACTTC. This sequence encodes CASSPGGFYEQYF.

Concerning this clonotype itself: At one of its ends the junction is not consistent with the germline gene, which may arise from a read error. The V call is TRBV9, the J call TRBJ1-6, with TRBD1 as a possible D gene (6 bases). The length of the CDR3 is 14 residues. The germline CDR1 and CDR2 sequences are SGDLS and YYNGEE. DNA for the CDR3: TGTGCCAGCAGCGGACAGGACTATAATTCACCCCGCGACTTT. Its translation: CASSGQDYNSPRDF.

Note on this clonotype: Given the absence of the conserved phenylalanine or tryptophan at the CDR3 end, a read error is likely. No DNA is shown, since the ends of the CDR3 on it are uncertain; the CDR3 is the one TCRdb lists. The chain recombines TRBV2 with TRBJ2-1. The CDR3 is 14 amino acids in total, end residues counted. Germline CDR1 reads SNHLY; CDR2 reads FYNNEI. The CDR3 sequence is CASSSQTYEQYHFS.

Details on this clonotype: A single base separates this from a much larger clone, so it may be a read error. The V call is TRBV5-6, the J call TRBJ2-1; D gene ambiguous. Germline CDR1 and CDR2: SGHDT and YYEEEE. The CDR3 sequence is 12 residues long. CDR3 region: CASSRSYNGQFF. Written as DNA, the CDR3 is TGTGCCAGCAGCCGCAGCTACAATGGGCAGTTCTTC.

The chain employs TRBV20-1 and TRBJ2-5; no clear D gene. V gave up 1 base and J gave up 4 bases, with 7 bases separating them. CDR3 length: 12 amino acids. In germline, CDR1 is DFQATT, CDR2 SNEGSKA (reference sequence). CDR3 residues: CSARGVGETQYF. Written as DNA, the CDR3 is TGCAGTGCTAGAGGGGTGGGAGAGACCCAGTACTTC.

There are many counts of this clonotype. V gene TRBV7-2 combines with J gene TRBJ2-2; D gene uncertain. V shed 1 base and J shed 8 bases, with 5 bases lying between them. This CDR3 spans 12 amino acids. Germline CDR1 is SGHTA and CDR2 is FQGNSA. This CDR3 is CASSLEVGELFF. The CDR3 nucleotides are TGTGCCAGCAGCTTAGAAGTGGGGGAGCTGTTTTTT.